One sample yielded the 31 T cell receptor beta chains listed below, sequenced in a study of cytomegalovirus exposure and HLA in healthy donors. 60 Vbeta and 13 Jbeta primers were used in PCR. Profiled with immunoSEQ multiplex PCR; TCRdb holds only in-frame clones, not every one. The table has about 160,000 clones, roughly three quarters seen once. Sequencing input: PBMCs. These receptors were collected from a man aged 35 to 55 in good health and CMV-seropositive.

The chain has TRBV2 and TRBJ1-1; maybe TRBD1 (6 bases). Germline V gene data show CDR1 as SNHLY and CDR2 as FYNNEI. Trimming took 4 bases from V and 10 from J, leaving 19 bases between them. This CDR3 spans 14 amino acids. The CDR3 sequence is CASSGQGRGRVAFF. The CDR3, as DNA: TGTGCCAGCAGTGGTCAAGGGCGGGGGCGAGTAGCTTTCTTT.

This clone came up a few times. The CDR3 coding sequence is TGTGCCAGCAGCTTGAATCTTGACAGATCCTACGAGCAGTACTTC. It encodes CASSLNLDRSYEQYF. The chain joins TRBV5-5 to TRBJ2-7, with a weak D call TRBD1 (5 bases). CDR3 size: 15 residues. CDR1 is SGHKS, CDR2 YYEKEE, per germline (reference sequence). V shed 1 base and J shed 1 base, with 12 bases lying between them.

This clone has more than one count but fewer than ten. This chain joins TRBV19 and TRBJ1-1; the match to TRBD1 covers 8 bases. The V gene end was trimmed by 6 bases and the J gene end by 5 bases; junction bases not matched to a gene: 2. CDR3 length: 12 amino acids. Per germline, CDR1 LNHDA and CDR2 SQIVND (reference sequence). Here the CDR3 reads CASRRTGTEAFF. In DNA, the CDR3 is TGTGCCAGTAGGAGGACAGGGACTGAAGCTTTCTTT. The whole variable domain, filled in from reference TRBV19 and TRBJ1-1, reads DGGITQSPKYLFRKEGQNVTLSCEQNLNHDAMYWYRQDPGQGLRLIYYSQIVNDFQKGDIAEGYSVSREKKESFPLTVTSAQKNPTAFYLCASRRTGTEAFFGQGTRLTVV.

This clone was detected once. This chain connects TRBV4-3 to TRBJ1-3; D is uncertain. The V gene lost 0 bases and the J gene lost 2 bases, with 14 bases spanning the gap. Germline CDR1 LGHNA, CDR2 YSLEER. The CDR3 consists of 17 residues. CDR3 nucleotides: TGCGCCAGCAGCCAAGATTACGCCTCGGGTACTGGAAACACCATATATTTT. This gives the protein CASSQDYASGTGNTIYF.

The CDR3 DNA sequence: TGTGCCAGCAGCTTACTACGTTTAGGTGACAGGGTAAATCAGCCCCAGCATTTT. Its translation is CASSLLRLGDRVNQPQHF. The chain recombines TRBV7-8 with TRBJ1-5; 7 nucleotides align to TRBD1. Germline CDR1 is SGHVS and CDR2 is FQNEAQ. With V trimmed by 2 bases and J by 4 bases, 14 bases remained unmatched. CDR3 size: 18 residues.

The J gene is TRBJ2-7, the V gene TRBV5-6, with a possible D match to TRBD1 (7 bases). V lost 2 bases and J 5 bases, leaving 20 bases between the germline ends. The germline V gene has CDR1 SGHDT and CDR2 YYEEEE. The CDR3 spans 16 residues. DNA for the CDR3: TGTGCCAGCAGCTTCAGACGCGCGGCAGGGGGGAACGAGCAGTACTTC. This encodes CASSFRRAAGGNEQYF.

The V gene is TRBV27, the J gene TRBJ1-1; 8 positions agree with TRBD1. The CDR3 totals 13 residues. The V gene's germline CDR1 is MNHEY and CDR2 SMNVEV (reference sequence). The J segment lost 7 bases and the V segment lost 6 bases, leaving 7 bases of the junction unmatched. For the CDR3, the DNA is TGTGCCAGCAGCAGGGGGCGGAAGGATGAAGCTTTCTTT. This encodes CASSRGRKDEAFF.

The count of this clone is one. The V and J genes are TRBV11-1 and TRBJ2-1; possibly TRBD1 for D (5 bases). Looked up from germline, CDR1 is SGHAT and CDR2 is FQDESV (reference sequence). Trimming left V 4 bases short and J 10 bases short, with 17 bases between. The CDR3 contains 14 residues. The CDR3 DNA reads as TGTGCCAGCAGCTCGAACAACATAGGGGAAGAGCAGTTCTTC. Amino acids: CASSSNNIGEEQFF.

This clone has just a few counts. J is TRBJ1-2 and V is TRBV9; D is perhaps TRBD1 (5 bases). Deletions cut 3 bases from V and 4 bases from J, with 16 bases between. This CDR3 comprises 15 residues. In germline, CDR1 is SGDLS, CDR2 YYNGEE. The CDR3 reads CASSAREGAGYGYTF. The CDR3 region has the DNA TGTGCCAGCAGCGCGCGGGAAGGGGCAGGCTATGGCTACACCTTC.

With regard to this clone: The junction does not match germline at one end; this may be a read error. V gene TRBV5-1 combines with J gene TRBJ2-1; 9 bases fit TRBD2. CDR1 and CDR2 from the germline V gene are SGHRS and YFSETQ. The CDR3 extends over 15 amino acids. The DNA for the CDR3 is TGCGCCAGCAGCCCCGGGGGCGGGGGGGCCGTTGAGCAGCTCTTC. Translating gives CASSPGGGGAVEQLF.

The chain joins TRBV4-3 to TRBJ1-2; possible D gene TRBD1, 5 bases. From germline, CDR1 is LGHNA and CDR2 YSLEER. The CDR3 length is 16 residues. V dropped 0 bases and J dropped 0 bases, with 11 bases sitting between them. CDR3 sequence (DNA): TGCGCCAGCAGCCAAGATCATCCAGGGTCTAACTATGGCTACACCTTC. Its translation: CASSQDHPGSNYGYTF.

The sample holds a few counts of this clone. The gene calls are TRBV9 and TRBJ2-7; weak D call: TRBD1 (5 bases). Germline lookup yields CDR1 SGDLS and CDR2 YYNGEE. The V gene lost 4 bases and the J gene lost 4 bases, with 6 bases spanning the gap. The CDR3 extends over 11 amino acids. This CDR3 reads CASSSGYEQYF. The CDR3 DNA follows: TGTGCCAGCAGCTCAGGGTACGAGCAGTACTTC.

The J gene is TRBJ2-2, the V gene TRBV30, with 13 positions matching TRBD2. V trimming: 0 bases; J trimming: 5 bases; junction bases outside the gene matches: 6. Germline CDR1 is GTSNPN and CDR2 is SVGIG (reference sequence). CDR3 length equals 17 residues. CDR3 sequence reads: CAWSVRLAGGLTGELFF. CDR3 bases: TGTGCCTGGAGTGTACGACTAGCGGGGGGCTTAACCGGGGAGCTGTTTTTT.

The V and J genes are TRBV9 and TRBJ2-1, with a possible D match to TRBD1 (6 bases). This CDR3 contains 15 residues. The germline V and J ends were trimmed by 0 bases and 8 bases, with 15 bases remaining between them. Germline CDR1 and CDR2: SGDLS and YYNGEE. CDR3: CASSVGGPHYDEQFF. The CDR3 DNA reads TGTGCCAGCAGCGTAGGGGGGCCCCACTATGATGAGCAGTTCTTC.

This clone was recorded once. The gene calls are TRBV5-1 and TRBJ1-2, with D perhaps TRBD1 (5 bases). The CDR3 runs to 15 residues. V shed 4 bases and J shed 2 bases, with 15 bases lying between them. Germline loops: CDR1 SGHRS, CDR2 YFSETQ. CDR3: CASSGGGTYNYGYTF. In DNA form, the CDR3 reads TGCGCCAGCAGCGGGGGGGGTACCTACAACTATGGCTACACCTTC.

The rearrangement uses TRBV5-8 and TRBJ1-2; D is unclear. The V gene lost 4 bases and the J gene lost 1 base, with 8 bases spanning the gap. This CDR3 is built from 13 residues. Germline V gene lookup returns CDR1 SGHTS and CDR2 YDEGEE. The CDR3 nucleotides are TGTGCCAGCAGCGTGACACTTAACTATGGCTACACCTTC. As protein: CASSVTLNYGYTF.

V and J are TRBV2 and TRBJ1-6; no reliable D call. V lost 7 bases, J lost 7 bases, and 17 bases lay in between. The CDR3 totals 15 residues. Per the germline V gene, CDR1 is SNHLY and CDR2 is FYNNEI. CDR3 nucleotide sequence: TGTGCCAGCACGGAGGGCAGACTTTACAATTCACCCCTCCACTTT. It translates to CASTEGRLYNSPLHF. Based on the CDR3 plus reference TRBV2 and TRBJ1-6, the full variable domain is EPEVTQTPSHQVTQMGQEVILRCVPISNHLYFYWYRQILGQKVEFLVSFYNNEISEKSEIFDDQFSVERPDGSNFTLKIRSTKLEDSAMYFCASTEGRLYNSPLHFGNGTRLTVT.

CDR3 residues: CASSIQGAMREQYF. CDR3 nucleotide sequence: TGTGCCAGTAGTATCCAGGGGGCGATGAGGGAGCAGTACTTC. The chain links TRBV19 to TRBJ2-7; 8 bases fit TRBD1. Germline V CDR1 and CDR2: LNHDA, SQIVND (reference sequence). The V segment lost 3 bases and the J segment 7 bases; nucleotides outside the gene matches: 8. The CDR3 extends over 14 amino acids.

V and J are TRBV21-1 and TRBJ1-5; the table's TRBD1 call for D was not verified on the DNA. TRBV21-1 is listed as a pseudogene. The CDR3 extends over 14 amino acids. CDR3 sequence (DNA): TGTGCCAGACCGGACAGGGCTGGCAATCAGCCCCAGCATTTT. Translation: CARPDRAGNQPQHF.

The V and J genes are TRBV4-3 and TRBJ2-7, with D unclear. CDR1 is LGHNA and CDR2 is YSLEER in the germline V gene. The CDR3 runs to 14 residues. The V and J ends lost 0 bases and 1 base respectively, with 7 bases between them. The CDR3 region has the DNA TGCGCCAGCAGCCAAGATCGCAGGTCCTACGAGCAGTACTTC. Translation gives CASSQDRRSYEQYF.

This chain uses TRBV6-1 with TRBJ1-6, with 8 bases identical to TRBD1. The junction had 7 bases not matched to a gene; V was cut back by 2 bases and J by 7 bases. The CDR3 has 16 amino acids. Germline CDR1 is MNHNS and CDR2 is SASEGT. CDR3 nucleotides: TGTGCCAGCAGTGAAACCTCCGGACAGGGAAATTCACCCCTCCACTTT. Translated: CASSETSGQGNSPLHF.

This chain connects TRBV28 to TRBJ2-3, with D perhaps matching TRBD2 (6 bases). Trimming took 4 bases from V and 8 from J, leaving 16 bases between them. CDR1 MDHEN and CDR2 SYDVKM come from the germline V gene. The CDR3 is 14 residues long. The CDR3 coding sequence is TGTGCCAGCAGTTCGGCAGGGTCGCGGGGTACGCAGTATTTT. Amino acids: CASSSAGSRGTQYF.

The CDR3 nucleotides read TGTGCCAGCAGTGAAAGGGGGGGGCCTTTGCACGGCGGCTACACCTTC. Encoded protein: CASSERGGPLHGGYTF. The V gene is TRBV6-1, the J gene TRBJ1-2; a weak D match, TRBD1 (6 bases). The CDR3 is 16 residues long. CDR1 is MNHNS and CDR2 is SASEGT in the germline V gene. Between the trimmed V and J ends, which lost 2 bases and 8 bases, there was a span of 21 bases.

Turning to this clone: The junction differs from germline at one of its ends, possibly a read error. The chain carries TRBV7-9 and TRBJ2-7; 8 nucleotides agree with TRBD1. Germline lookup yields CDR1 SEHNR and CDR2 FQNEAQ (reference sequence). The CDR3 is 12 amino acids. The CDR3 sequence: CASSNLRTGICF. CDR3 DNA sequence: TGTGCCAGCAGCAACCTCCGGACAGGGATCTGCTTC.

This clone has a handful of counts. The V gene is TRBV5-1, the J gene TRBJ2-1; no clear D gene. Germline CDR1 reads SGHRS; CDR2 reads YFSETQ. The CDR3 has 14 residues. The germline V and J ends were trimmed by 0 bases and 7 bases, with 11 bases remaining between them. The CDR3, as DNA: TGCGCCAGCAGCTTGGAAGGCCTCGGGAATGAGCAGTTCTTC. Translating it yields CASSLEGLGNEQFF.

The chain uses TRBV14 and TRBJ1-2; D is ambiguous. Germline V gene sequence: CDR1 SGHDN, CDR2 FVKESK. V lost 4 bases and J 2 bases, leaving 8 bases between the germline ends. The CDR3 extends over 13 amino acids. The CDR3 coding sequence is TGTGCCAGCAGCCCAGACGCGAACTATGGCTACACCTTC. Its protein is CASSPDANYGYTF.

This chain joins TRBV11-3 and TRBJ2-7; D is perhaps TRBD1 (6 bases). The CDR3 runs 14 residues. The V and J ends lost 5 bases and 0 bases respectively, with 11 bases between them. Per the germline V gene, CDR1 is SGHNT and CDR2 is YENEEA. The CDR3 sequence is CASSPSRGSYEQYF. CDR3 in DNA: TGTGCCAGCAGCCCATCCAGGGGCTCCTACGAGCAGTACTTC.

This clone was detected a few times. J is TRBJ1-1 and V is TRBV12-5; 7 bases map to TRBD1. Germline V gene data show CDR1 as LGHNT and CDR2 as FRNRAP. V lost 3 bases and J lost 8; bases outside the gene matches: 3. The CDR3 is 12 amino acids. The CDR3 bases are TGTGCTAGTGGTTTAGGACAGGCCGAAGCTTTCTTT. Protein product: CASGLGQAEAFF.

The chain links TRBV29-1 to TRBJ2-3; D is undetermined. The V and J ends lost 4 bases and 2 bases respectively, with 10 bases between them. The CDR3 covers 13 residues. CDR1 and CDR2 (germline): SQVTM, ANQGSEA. CDR3 in DNA: TGCAGCGTTGTTGGCGGTTACACAGATACGCAGTATTTT. As protein: CSVVGGYTDTQYF.

The CDR3 reads CASRTYRDRVGEQYF. The CDR3, as DNA: TGTGCCAGCAGGACATACCGGGACAGGGTAGGGGAGCAGTACTTC. The gene calls are TRBV11-2 and TRBJ2-7, with 9 bases matching TRBD1. V lost 6 bases and J lost 7; bases outside the gene matches: 13. Germline V gene lookup returns CDR1 SGHAT and CDR2 FQNNGV. This CDR3 is 15 amino acids long.

The chain has TRBV4-1 and TRBJ2-2; TRBD1 matches at 12 bases. The CDR3 runs to 18 residues. J gave up 5 bases and V 4 bases, and 11 bases lay outside the gene matches. Germline-derived CDR1 and CDR2 are MGHRA and YSYEKL. CDR3: CASSPLGGGQGATGELFF. The CDR3 DNA follows: TGCGCCAGCAGCCCCCTAGGAGGGGGACAGGGGGCTACCGGGGAGCTGTTTTTT.